This T cell receptor beta chain appears in the sequencing data of a study of cytomegalovirus exposure and HLA in healthy donors. PCR involved 60 Vbeta and 13 Jbeta primers. Here immunoSEQ multiplex PCR was the method, and the copy in TCRdb shows in-frame clones only, minus some. The table has over 95,000 clones, 67% seen once. Trimming left V 7 bases short and J 5 bases short, with 14 bases between. The CDR3 extends over 13 amino acids. Per the germline V gene, CDR1 is MNHNY and CDR2 is SVGAGI (reference sequence). This rearrangement joins TRBV6-6 to TRBJ2-5; D might be TRBD2 (7 bases). This TCR came from a man younger than 35 in good health and CMV-seropositive. Material: PBMCs. The CDR3 nucleotides are TGTGCCAGCACGGGGGGCGGGGCGGAGACCCAGTACTTC. This sequence encodes CASTGGGAETQYF.